The T cell receptor beta chain described here comes from a study of blood T cell repertoires in COVID-19. Clones were read by immunoSEQ multiplex PCR, and TCRdb kept only the in-frame ones, dropping some. This sample has fewer than 200,000 clones, with approximately 84% found just once. The germline V and J ends were trimmed by 7 bases and 4 bases, with 25 bases remaining between them. The length of the CDR3 is 16 residues. Germline V gives CDR1 SQVTM, CDR2 ANQGSEA. The J gene is TRBJ1-2, the V gene TRBV29-1, with D perhaps TRBD1 (6 bases). The source material was peripheral blood. The source of this sequence is a woman aged 60-70 years with COVID-19, enrolled during active disease. The CDR3 spells CSASALGGGLSYGYTF. The CDR3 nucleotides read TGCAGCGCCTCGGCCCTAGGGGGAGGGCTAAGCTATGGCTACACCTTC.